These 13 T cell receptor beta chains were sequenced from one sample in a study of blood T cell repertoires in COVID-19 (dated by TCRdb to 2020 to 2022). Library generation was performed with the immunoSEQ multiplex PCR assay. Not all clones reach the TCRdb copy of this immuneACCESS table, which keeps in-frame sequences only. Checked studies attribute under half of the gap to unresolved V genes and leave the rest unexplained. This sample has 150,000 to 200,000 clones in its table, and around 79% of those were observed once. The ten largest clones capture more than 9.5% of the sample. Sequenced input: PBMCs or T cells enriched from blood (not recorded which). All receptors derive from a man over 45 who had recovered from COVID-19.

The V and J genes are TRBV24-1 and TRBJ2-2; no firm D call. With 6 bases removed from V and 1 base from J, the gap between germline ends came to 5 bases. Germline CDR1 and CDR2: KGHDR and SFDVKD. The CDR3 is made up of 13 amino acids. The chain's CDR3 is CATSRLNTGELFF. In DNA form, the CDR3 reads TGTGCCACCAGTCGACTGAACACCGGGGAGCTGTTTTTT.

CDR3: CASSPGRGVRNEQFF. CDR3 sequence (DNA): TGTGCCAGCAGCCCGGGGAGGGGAGTAAGGAATGAGCAGTTCTTC. The chain uses TRBV7-3 and TRBJ2-1, with 7 bases aligning to TRBD2. J lost 7 bases, V lost 5 bases, and 11 bases had no gene match. Germline values: CDR1 SGHTA, CDR2 FQGTGA. This CDR3 spans 15 amino acids. The full variable domain, its missing parts supplied by reference TRBV7-3 and TRBJ2-1, is GAGVSQTPSNKVTEKGKYVELRCDPISGHTALYWYRQSLGQGPEFLIYFQGTGAADDSGLPNDRFFAVRPEGSVSTLKIQRTERGDSAVYLCASSPGRGVRNEQFFGPGTRLTVL.

The CDR3 DNA sequence: TGTGCCAGCAGTTACTTTAATAGCAATCAGCCCCAGCATTTT. This gives the protein CASSYFNSNQPQHF. The chain recombines TRBV6-2 or TRBV6-3 with TRBJ1-5; D uncertain. V was pared by 1 base and J by 0 bases, with 4 bases between. This CDR3 is built from 14 residues. Germline values: CDR1 MNHEY, CDR2 SVGEGT.

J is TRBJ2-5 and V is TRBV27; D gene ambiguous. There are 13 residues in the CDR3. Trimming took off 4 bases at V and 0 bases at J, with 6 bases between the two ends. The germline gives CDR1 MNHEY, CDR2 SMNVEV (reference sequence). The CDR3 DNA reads TGTGCCAGCAGTTCGGGTAACCAAGAGACCCAGTACTTC. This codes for CASSSGNQETQYF.

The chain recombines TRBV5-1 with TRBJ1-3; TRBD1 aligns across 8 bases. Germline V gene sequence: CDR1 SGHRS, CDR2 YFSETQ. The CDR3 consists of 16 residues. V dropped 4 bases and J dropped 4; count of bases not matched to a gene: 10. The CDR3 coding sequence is TGCGCCAGCAGCCCCGGACAGGGTTTCTCAGGAAACACCATATATTTT. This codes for CASSPGQGFSGNTIYF.

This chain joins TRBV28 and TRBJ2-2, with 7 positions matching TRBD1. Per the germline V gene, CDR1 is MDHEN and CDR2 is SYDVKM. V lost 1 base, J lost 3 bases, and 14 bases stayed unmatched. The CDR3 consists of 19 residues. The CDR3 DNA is TGTGCCAGCAGTTTATTGTTCGGGACAGACACTTGGTACACCGGGGAGCTGTTTTTT. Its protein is CASSLLFGTDTWYTGELFF.

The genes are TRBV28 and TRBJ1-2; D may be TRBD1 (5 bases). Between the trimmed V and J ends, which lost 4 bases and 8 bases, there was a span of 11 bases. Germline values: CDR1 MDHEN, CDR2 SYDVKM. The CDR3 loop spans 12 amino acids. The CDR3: CASSSGPLGYTF. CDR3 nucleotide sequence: TGTGCCAGCAGTTCAGGGCCCCTCGGCTACACCTTC.

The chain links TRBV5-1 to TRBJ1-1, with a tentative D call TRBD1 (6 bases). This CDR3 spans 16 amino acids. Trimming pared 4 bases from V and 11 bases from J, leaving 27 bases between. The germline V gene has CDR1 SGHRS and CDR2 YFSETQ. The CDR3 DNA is TGCGCCAGCAGCAAGTCCGGGACATCTACGTCCAGGGAGGCTTTCTTT. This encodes CASSKSGTSTSREAFF.

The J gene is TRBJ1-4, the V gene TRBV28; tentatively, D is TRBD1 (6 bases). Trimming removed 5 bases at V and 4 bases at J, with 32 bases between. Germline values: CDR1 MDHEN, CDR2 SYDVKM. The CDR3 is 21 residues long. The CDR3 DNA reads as TGTGCCAGCAGTCCCTCCCCGGGGGGCGGGCAAAGCGGGCGATTTAATGAAAAACTGTTTTTT. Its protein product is CASSPSPGGGQSGRFNEKLFF.

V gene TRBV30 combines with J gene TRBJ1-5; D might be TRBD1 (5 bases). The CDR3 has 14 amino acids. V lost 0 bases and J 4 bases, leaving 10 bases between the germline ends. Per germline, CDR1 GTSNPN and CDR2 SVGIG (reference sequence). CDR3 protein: CAWSVPGGNQPQHF. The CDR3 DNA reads TGTGCCTGGAGTGTACCGGGGGGTAATCAGCCCCAGCATTTT.

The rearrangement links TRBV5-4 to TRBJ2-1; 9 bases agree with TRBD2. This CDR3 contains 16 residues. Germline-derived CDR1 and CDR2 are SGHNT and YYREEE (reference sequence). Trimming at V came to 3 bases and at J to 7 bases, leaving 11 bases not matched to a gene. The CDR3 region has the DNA TGTGCCAGCAGCTCAACCGCGGGGGGGCAATATAATGAGCAGTTCTTC. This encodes CASSSTAGGQYNEQFF.

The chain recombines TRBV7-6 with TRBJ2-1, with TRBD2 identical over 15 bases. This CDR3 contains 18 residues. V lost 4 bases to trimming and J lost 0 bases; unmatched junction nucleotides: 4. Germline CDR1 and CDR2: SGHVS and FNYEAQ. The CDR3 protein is CASSSGLAGGLSYNEQFF. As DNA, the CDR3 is TGTGCCAGCAGCTCAGGACTAGCGGGGGGGCTCTCCTACAATGAGCAGTTCTTC.

The CDR3 sequence is CSARWDNVPETEAFF. The CDR3 DNA reads as TGCAGTGCCAGGTGGGACAACGTGCCGGAGACTGAAGCTTTCTTT. The chain joins TRBV29-1 to TRBJ1-1; the D gene is possibly TRBD1 (6 bases). The CDR3 consists of 15 residues. The V gene's germline CDR1 is SQVTM and CDR2 ANQGSEA.